This TCR beta chain was sequenced in a study of regulatory T cells in long-lasting Graves disease. The CDR3 runs 15 residues. Trimming cost V 5 bases and J 4 bases; bases outside gene matches: 6. With iRepertoire HTBI primers and Arm-PCR of CDR3 regions, TCR beta libraries were built. TCRdb independently ran MiXCR on the multiplex PCR reads; one entry per CDR3 protein. The sample carries 390,000 or so distinct CDR3 sequences, about 12% recorded once. The sample's time point: newly diagnosed GD, antithyroid drugs for less than 3 months. Making the TCR library involved RNA that had been extracted from PBMCs. This clonotype was recorded many times. The same data also contributed to another study, on T cells in Graves' hyperthyroidism and ophthalmopathy.

The receptor's source is a young woman with Graves disease. Sample: peripheral blood mononuclear cells (PBMCs), taken at new diagnosis, from a patient treated with antithyroid drugs. The chain links TRBV12-3 or TRBV12-4 to TRBJ2-5; TRBD2 agrees at 11 bases. The CDR3 loop is CASSPLAGDGETQYF. CDR3 sequence (DNA): TGTGCCAGCAGTCCACTAGCGGGAGATGGAGAGACCCAGTACTTC.